Sequencing of this T cell receptor (beta chain) was carried out in a study of T cell responses to AZD1222 COVID-19 vaccine. Points from the study as a whole: Nearly half of unique spike-specific TCRs reportedly avoided B.1.351 and B.1.1.7 mutated regions. Spike was spanned by vaccine-associated CD4 TCRs, with dominance at 160-218 and 743-854. Donors skewed white British and female; clonal diversity was possibly underestimated.

About this clone itself: What it binds is not known.

Sequenced by immunoSEQ multiplex PCR; TCRdb stores in-frame clones only, minus some. This sample has about 120,000 clones, with 90% found just once. The CDR3 is 14 amino acids. Trimming took off 3 bases at V and 4 bases at J, with 13 bases between the two ends. CDR1 and CDR2 (germline): ENHRY, SYGVKD. The sequence derives from an adult who received the MenACWY meningococcal vaccine as a control. Sequencing used peripheral blood, obtained 28 days after the second dose of the MenACWY control vaccine. V is TRBV10-3 and J is TRBJ2-7; no clear D. In nucleotides, the CDR3 is TGTGCCATCAGTGAAGGGCAGGATGTATACGAGCAGTACTTC. This codes for CAISEGQDVYEQYF.